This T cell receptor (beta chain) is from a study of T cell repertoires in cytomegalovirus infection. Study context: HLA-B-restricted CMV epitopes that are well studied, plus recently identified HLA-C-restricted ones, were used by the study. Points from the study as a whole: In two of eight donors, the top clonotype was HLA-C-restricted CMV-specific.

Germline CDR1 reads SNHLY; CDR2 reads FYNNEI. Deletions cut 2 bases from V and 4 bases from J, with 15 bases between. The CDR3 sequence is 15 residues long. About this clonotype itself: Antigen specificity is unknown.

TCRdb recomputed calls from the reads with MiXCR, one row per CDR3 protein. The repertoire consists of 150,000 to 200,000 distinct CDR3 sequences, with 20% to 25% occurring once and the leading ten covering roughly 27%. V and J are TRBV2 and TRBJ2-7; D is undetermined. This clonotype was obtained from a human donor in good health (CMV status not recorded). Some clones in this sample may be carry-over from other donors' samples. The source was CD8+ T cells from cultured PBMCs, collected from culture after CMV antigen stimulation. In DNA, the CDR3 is TGTGCCAGCAGTGAACCGTCGGGTTTGGATTACGAGCAGTACTTC. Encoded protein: CASSEPSGLDYEQYF.